The 5 T cell receptor beta chains below were found in one sample sequenced in a study of OX40 agonist ivuxolimab in advanced cancers. The assay was immunoSEQ multiplex PCR, and TCRdb's table has in-frame clones only and misses some. The top ten hold 3.8% of the sample, which has some 95,000 clones, under 85% seen once. The source was CD4+ or CD8+ T cells sorted from blood, collected in a trial of the OX40 agonist ivuxolimab. These TCRs come from an adult with an advanced solid tumor such as melanoma, head and neck, liver or kidney cancer.

This clone has only one observation. V is TRBV6-1 and J is TRBJ2-5; D not resolved. This CDR3 comprises 12 residues. Germline lookup yields CDR1 MNHNS and CDR2 SASEGT. V dropped 3 bases and J dropped 5 bases, with 7 bases sitting between them. This CDR3 reads CASSDGPETQYF. For the CDR3, the DNA is TGTGCCAGCAGTGATGGACCCGAGACCCAGTACTTC.

The V call is TRBV7-9, the J call TRBJ2-1; no clear D. The germline gives CDR1 SEHNR, CDR2 FQNEAQ (reference sequence). This CDR3 has 11 amino acids. Trimming left V 5 bases short and J 8 bases short, with 7 bases between. CDR3 in DNA: TGTGCCAGCAGCCCCCATTATGAGCAGTTCTTC. Its translation: CASSPHYEQFF.

The rearrangement links TRBV27 to TRBJ2-7, with 7 bases that match TRBD2. The CDR3 extends over 15 amino acids. Per the germline V gene, CDR1 is MNHEY and CDR2 is SMNVEV (reference sequence). V lost 6 bases to trimming and J lost 4 bases; unmatched junction nucleotides: 12. CDR3 sequence reads: CASSLTGVGGYEQYF. CDR3 DNA: TGTGCCAGCAGCCTGACGGGGGTCGGGGGGTACGAGCAGTACTTC.

The V call is TRBV5-6, the J call TRBJ1-5; D unresolved. The V end lost 0 bases, the J end lost 6 bases, and 7 bases lay between the germline ends. The CDR3 runs to 13 residues. Germline CDR1 is SGHDT and CDR2 is YYEEEE. DNA of the CDR3: TGTGCCAGCAGCTTGGGGGCCACTCAGCCCCAGCATTTT. Amino acid sequence: CASSLGATQPQHF.

The rearrangement joins TRBV9 to TRBJ2-7; 8 nucleotides align to TRBD2. Per germline, CDR1 SGDLS and CDR2 YYNGEE. Trimming took 8 bases from V and 2 from J; bases not matched to a gene: 6. This CDR3 comprises 13 residues. This CDR3 reads CASNQAGAYEQYF. The DNA for the CDR3 is TGTGCCAGTAACCAAGCGGGGGCCTACGAGCAGTACTTC.